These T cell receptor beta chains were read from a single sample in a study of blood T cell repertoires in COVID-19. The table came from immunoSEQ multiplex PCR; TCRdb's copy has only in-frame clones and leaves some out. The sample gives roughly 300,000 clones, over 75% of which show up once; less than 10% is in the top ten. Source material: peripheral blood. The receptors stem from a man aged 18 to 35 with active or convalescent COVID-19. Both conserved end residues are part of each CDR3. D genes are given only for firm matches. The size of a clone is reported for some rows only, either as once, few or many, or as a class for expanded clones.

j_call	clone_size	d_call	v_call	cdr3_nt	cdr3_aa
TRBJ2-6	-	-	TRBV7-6	TGTGCCAGCAGCCCCCTTTTAGGAGGGCCCCCCAGCTCTGGGGCCAACGTCCTGACTTTC	CASSPLLGGPPSSGANVLTF
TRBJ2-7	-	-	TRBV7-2	TGTGCCAGCAGCTTTTTGGGAGGAGACTACGAGCAGTACTTC	CASSFLGGDYEQYF
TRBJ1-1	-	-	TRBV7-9	TGTGCCAGCAGCCCCGGACAGTCTGAAGCTTTCTTT	CASSPGQSEAFF
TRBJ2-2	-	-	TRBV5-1	TGCGCCAGCAGCTTGGTCGGGTACGGCACCGGGGAGCTGTTTTTT	CASSLVGYGTGELFF
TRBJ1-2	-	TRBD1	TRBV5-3	TGTGCCAGAAGCAAGACAGGGGACTATGGCTACACCTTC	CARSKTGDYGYTF
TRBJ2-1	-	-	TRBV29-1	TGCAGCGTTGTTGCTCGGTATGAGCAGTTCTTC	CSVVARYEQFF
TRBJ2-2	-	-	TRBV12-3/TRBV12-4	TGTGCCAGCAGTTTTTATCCCGGGGAGCTGTTTTTT	CASSFYPGELFF
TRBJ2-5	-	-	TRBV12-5	TGTGCTAGTGGTTTCCTCCGTTCGGAGGGAGACCAAGAGACCCAGTACTTC	CASGFLRSEGDQETQYF
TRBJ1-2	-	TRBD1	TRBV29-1	TGCAGCTTTGAGGGACAGGGTCTTGATGGCTACACCTTC	CSFEGQGLDGYTF
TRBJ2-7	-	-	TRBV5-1	TGCGCCAGCCACCAAGGTAGCCCCTACGAGCAGTACTTC	CASHQGSPYEQYF
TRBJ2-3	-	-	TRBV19	TGTGCCAGTAGTCCCCCCGGTAGCAGCACAGATACGCAGTATTTT	CASSPPGSSTDTQYF
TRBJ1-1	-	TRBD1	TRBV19	TGTGCCAGTAGTACAGACAGGGGGAACACTGAAGCTTTCTTT	CASSTDRGNTEAFF
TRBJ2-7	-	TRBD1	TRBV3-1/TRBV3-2	TGTGCCAGCAGCCAAGCTCAGGGGGCCCTGGTCGAGCAGTACTTC	CASSQAQGALVEQYF
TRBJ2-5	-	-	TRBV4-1	TGCGCCAGCAGCCAAGATCCCTTAACTCAAGAGACCCAGTACTTC	CASSQDPLTQETQYF
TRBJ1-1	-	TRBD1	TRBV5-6	TGTGCCAGCAGCATCACAGGGGCCGGGGACACTGAAGCTTTCTTT	CASSITGAGDTEAFF
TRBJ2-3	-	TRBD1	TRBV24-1	TGTGCCACCAGGGGACAGGGGTTGGAAGATACGCAGTATTTT	CATRGQGLEDTQYF
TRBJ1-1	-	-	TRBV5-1	TGCGCCAGCAGCCGCTCGGAGGGGTGGAACACTGAAGCTTTCTTT	CASSRSEGWNTEAFF
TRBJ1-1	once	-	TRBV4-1	TGCGCCAGCAGCCAAGCCCCGGGTGACACTGAAGCTTTCTTT	CASSQAPGDTEAFF
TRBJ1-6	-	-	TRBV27	TGTGCCAGCAAACAGGGAAATTCACCCCTCCACTTT	CASKQGNSPLHF
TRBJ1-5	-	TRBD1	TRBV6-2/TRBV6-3	TGTGCCAGCAGTACACAAGGACAGGCCCCCAATCAGCCCCAGCATTTT	CASSTQGQAPNQPQHF
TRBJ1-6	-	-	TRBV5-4	TGTGCCAGCAGCTTGGGGGCAAGCTCCTATAATTCACCCCTCCACTTT	CASSLGASSYNSPLHF
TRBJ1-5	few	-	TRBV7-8	TGTGCCAGCAGCCAGAGGAGGGGTCAGCCCCAGCATTTT	CASSQRRGQPQHF
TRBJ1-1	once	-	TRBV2	TGTGCCAGCAGCGCACGGGTTTTAGAAGCTTTCTTT	CASSARVLEAFF
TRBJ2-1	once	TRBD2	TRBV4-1	TGCGCCAGCAGCCAAGATGCCCTAGCGGGGGGCCTTGGTGAGCAGTTCTTC	CASSQDALAGGLGEQFF
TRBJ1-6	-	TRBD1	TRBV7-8	TGTGCCAGCAGCTTAGAGTTTGGGGGGACAGGTTATTCACCCCTCCACTTT	CASSLEFGGTGYSPLHF
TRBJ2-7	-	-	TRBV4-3	TGCGCCAGCAGCCAAGACGCAGGACAACGAAGCGAGCAGTACTTC	CASSQDAGQRSEQYF
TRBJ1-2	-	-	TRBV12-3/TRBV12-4	TGTGCCAGCAGACCGCGGGCGGATGGCTACACCTTC	CASRPRADGYTF
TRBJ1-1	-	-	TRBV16	TGTGCCAGCAGCCAATCGGGGGCGTCTATGAACACTGAAGCTTTCTTT	CASSQSGASMNTEAFF
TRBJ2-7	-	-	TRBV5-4	TGTGCCAGCAGCTCAGGACAGGGCGGGAGTGACGAGCAGTACTTC	CASSSGQGGSDEQYF
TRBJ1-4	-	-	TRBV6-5	TGTGCCAGCAGTTTGGCAGGGAGGAATGAAAAACTGTTTTTT	CASSLAGRNEKLFF
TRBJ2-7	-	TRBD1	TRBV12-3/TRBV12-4	TGTGCCAGCAGTTTGGACAGGGGCGCCGGGTACTTC	CASSLDRGAGYF
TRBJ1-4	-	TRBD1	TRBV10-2	TGCGCCAGCAGACGATACAGGGGAACTAATGAAAAACTGTTTTTT	CASRRYRGTNEKLFF
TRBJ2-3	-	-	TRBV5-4	TGTGCCAGCAGCTTGTCTCAACGAGGTACGCAGTATTTT	CASSLSQRGTQYF
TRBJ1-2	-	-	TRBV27	TGTGCCAGCAGTTTGCACAGGGATCCGGGGTATGGCTACACCTTC	CASSLHRDPGYGYTF
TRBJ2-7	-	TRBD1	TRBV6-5	TGTGCCAGCAGCACCGGGACAGCCGCCTACGGACAGTACTTC	CASSTGTAAYGQYF
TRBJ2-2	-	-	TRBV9	TGTGCCAGCAGCGTCCGGGGGACTGTGGCCGGGGAGCTGTTTTTT	CASSVRGTVAGELFF
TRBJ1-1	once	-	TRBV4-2	TGTGCCAGCAGCCCCCCCGGTGAGAACACTGAAGCTTTCTTT	CASSPPGENTEAFF
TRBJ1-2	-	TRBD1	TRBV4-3	TGCGCCAGCAGCCAAGGGACAGGGGGTTATGGCTACACCTTC	CASSQGTGGYGYTF
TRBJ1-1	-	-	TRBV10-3	TGTGCCATCAGTCCACGAGGAGGGTCCACTGAAGCTTTCTTT	CAISPRGGSTEAFF
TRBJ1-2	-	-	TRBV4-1	TGCGCCAGCAGCCAAGAACAGGGCTTTGGCTACACCTTC	CASSQEQGFGYTF
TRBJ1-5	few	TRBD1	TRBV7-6	TGTGCCAGCAGCCAAGGGACAGGGAAAAATCAGCCCCAGCATTTT	CASSQGTGKNQPQHF
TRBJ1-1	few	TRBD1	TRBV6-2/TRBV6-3	TGTGCCAGCAGTCAACCGGGACAGTTGAACACTGAAGCTTTCTTT	CASSQPGQLNTEAFF
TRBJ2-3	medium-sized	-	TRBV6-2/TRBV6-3	TGTGCCAGCAGTTACGGATCTAGCTCCGATACGCAGTATTTT	CASSYGSSSDTQYF
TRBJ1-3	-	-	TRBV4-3	TGCGCCAGCAGCCAAGATCCTTCCCCAGGGACTGGAAACACCATATATTTT	CASSQDPSPGTGNTIYF
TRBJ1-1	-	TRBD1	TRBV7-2	TGTGCCAGCAGCAGGACAGGTTTCATGAACACTGAAGCTTTCTTT	CASSRTGFMNTEAFF
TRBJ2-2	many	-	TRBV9	TGTGCCAGCAGCGCCCCCGGGGGTAACGGGGAGCTGTTTTTT	CASSAPGGNGELFF
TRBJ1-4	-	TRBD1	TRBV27	TGTGCCAGCAGGCGGCACTCGGGACAGGGGCATGGAAATGAAAAACTGTTTTTT	CASRRHSGQGHGNEKLFF
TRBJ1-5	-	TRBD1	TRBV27	TGTGCCAGCAGTTTAGACAGGGGGAATCAGCCCCAGCATTTT	CASSLDRGNQPQHF
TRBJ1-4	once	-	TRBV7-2	TGTGCCAGCAGCTTAGCTTCGGGTGGAACTAATGAAAAACTGTTTTTT	CASSLASGGTNEKLFF
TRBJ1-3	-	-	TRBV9	TGTGCCAGCAGCGATCCGGGGGGACACTCTGGAAACACCATATATTTT	CASSDPGGHSGNTIYF
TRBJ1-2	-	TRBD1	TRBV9	TGTGCCAGCAGTCGTACAACAGGGGGAAGTGGCTACACCTTC	CASSRTTGGSGYTF
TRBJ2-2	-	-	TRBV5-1	TGCGCCAGCAGCTCCCCGGGCGGGGTACAGACCGGGGAGCTGTTTTTT	CASSSPGGVQTGELFF
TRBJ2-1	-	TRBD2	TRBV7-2	TGTGCCAGCAGCTCAAGAGGCCGGGCAGCGGGGGGCCGCAATGAGCAGTTCTTC	CASSSRGRAAGGRNEQFF
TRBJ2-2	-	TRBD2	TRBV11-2	TGTGCCAGCAGCCTTCCTAGCGGGGCGTCCCCCGGGGAGCTGTTTTTT	CASSLPSGASPGELFF
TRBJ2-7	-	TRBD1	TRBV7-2	TGTGCCAGCAGCTTAGTGGCAGGGGGCGCCTCCTACGAGCAGTACTTC	CASSLVAGGASYEQYF